These 7 T cell receptor beta chains were all obtained from the same sample, sequenced in a study of T-cell memory formation after mild COVID-19 (dated by TCRdb to the early 2020s). Library generation was performed with 5' RACE. Instrument used: Illumina NovaSeq 6000. In TCRdb, the public reads were trimmed at Q25 with fastp and aligned with MiXCR, with productive beta chains retained. Each CDR3 protein appears once, grouped with its most common genes and DNA. The sample records just over 150,000 distinct CDR3 sequences, less than 40% of which are singletons. The top ten clones comprise around 11% of the sample. The sample was PBMCs or a T cell subset sorted from them (not recorded which). These receptors came from an adult woman who had mild COVID-19 (a few samples of this study predate the infection). The sample titles of this study are shuffled in the database, so cell type and time point are left out; the donor was told from shared clones.

The rearrangement links TRBV15 to TRBJ2-1, with D possibly being TRBD2 (6 bases). Germline-derived CDR1 and CDR2 are LNHNV and YYDKDF (reference sequence). This CDR3 is 16 amino acids long. The ends were cut back, 6 bases at V and 4 bases at J, with 19 bases in the middle. In DNA, the CDR3 is TGTGCCACCAGGAACGCAGGCGGGACGGAATACAATGAGCAGTTCTTC. This codes for CATRNAGGTEYNEQFF.

The chain uses TRBV11-3 and TRBJ1-4, with unresolved D. CDR1 is SGHNT and CDR2 is YENEEA in the germline V gene. The CDR3 contains 14 residues. V gave up 4 bases and J gave up 3 bases, with 9 bases separating them. CDR3 in amino acids: CASSSTWSNEKLFF. Here the CDR3 DNA reads TGTGCCAGCAGCTCGACATGGTCTAATGAAAAACTGTTTTTT.

This clonotype showed up many times. This rearrangement joins TRBV11-2 to TRBJ2-3, with 13 bases fitting TRBD2. The V gene end was trimmed by 6 bases and the J gene end by 1 base; junction bases not matched to a gene: 1. This CDR3 is 15 amino acids long. Germline V gene data show CDR1 as SGHAT and CDR2 as FQNNGV. CDR3 residues: CASRLAGGRTDTQYF. CDR3 DNA: TGTGCCAGCAGACTAGCGGGAGGGCGCACAGATACGCAGTATTTT. The variable domain in full, with the rest retrieved from reference TRBV11-2 and TRBJ2-3, is EAGVAQSPRYKIIEKRQSVAFWCNPISGHATLYWYQQILGQGPKLLIQFQNNGVVDDSQLPKDRFSAERLKGVDSTLKIQPAKLEDSAVYLCASRLAGGRTDTQYFGPGTRLTVL.

This clonotype was picked up a small number of times. The chain combines TRBV20-1 with TRBJ2-7; D is unresolved. Germline V gene sequence: CDR1 DFQATT, CDR2 SNEGSKA (reference sequence). Trimming left V 1 base short and J 3 bases short, with 7 bases between. The CDR3 has 12 residues. DNA for the CDR3: TGCAGTGCTAGAGGGAGTTTCTACGAGCAGTACTTC. Its protein product is CSARGSFYEQYF.

V gene TRBV20-1 combines with J gene TRBJ1-4; D gene uncertain. CDR1 DFQATT and CDR2 SNEGSKA come from the germline V gene (reference sequence). V was trimmed by 6 bases and J by 6 bases, leaving 8 bases between them. CDR3 size: 11 residues. Here the CDR3 DNA reads TGCAGTGCCGGGAGGGATGAAAAACTGTTTTTT. Translation gives CSAGRDEKLFF.

A few counts support this clonotype. The chain links TRBV7-9 to TRBJ1-5, with TRBD1 matching over 12 bases. Germline CDR1 SEHNR, CDR2 FQNEAQ (reference sequence). This CDR3 has 16 amino acids. Losses at the gene ends were 8 bases for V and 3 bases for J; bases not matched to a gene: 8. CDR3 nucleotides: TGTGCCAGCGCGGGACAGGGGGCTGAAAACAATCAGCCCCAGCATTTT. This gives the protein CASAGQGAENNQPQHF.

The rearrangement uses TRBV20-1 and TRBJ2-7, with TRBD2 identical over 10 bases. The length of the CDR3 is 14 residues. CDR1 and CDR2 from the germline V gene are DFQATT and SNEGSKA (reference sequence). Losses at the gene ends were 5 bases for V and 1 base for J; bases not matched to a gene: 5. The CDR3 sequence is CSAYASGSSYEQYF. CDR3 bases: TGCAGTGCTTACGCTAGCGGGAGTTCCTACGAGCAGTACTTC.